This is a list of T cell receptor beta chains from one sample in a study of T-cell memory formation after mild COVID-19. TCRdb passed the 5' RACE reads through MiXCR, listing each CDR3 protein once. Among 150,000 to 200,000 distinct CDR3 sequences listed, roughly a fifth were seen once. Sequencing input: PBMCs or a T cell subset sorted from them (not recorded which). These receptor sequences come from an adult woman who had mild COVID-19 (a few samples of this study predate the infection). Cell type and time point are not known. CDR3s leave out the opening cysteine and the closing phenylalanine or tryptophan. Expanded clones are given a class, and other clones once, few, many or no size at all.

cdr3_aa clone_size j_call v_call
ASSVASGRNTEAF . TRBJ1-1 TRBV9
ASSLGGLAGPSTDTQY few TRBJ2-3 TRBV7-9
ASSQAPSEMQETQY . TRBJ2-5 TRBV4-1
ASSFKTSNEKLF . TRBJ1-4 TRBV4-1
ASSLSPGETQY . TRBJ2-5 TRBV12-3/TRBV12-4
ASSFRDSTEEQF many TRBJ2-1 TRBV11-2
ASSHRDREAYEQY . TRBJ2-7 TRBV3-1
ASSGARTAQLSSYNEQF . TRBJ2-1 TRBV12-3/TRBV12-4
ASSLTQQGGYNEQF . TRBJ2-1 TRBV7-3
ASSGGENYGYT . TRBJ1-2 TRBV9
ASSAWGTGFENEQF . TRBJ2-1 TRBV11-2
SASPAHSNQPQH few TRBJ1-5 TRBV20-1
ASSVTSGVYNEQF . TRBJ2-1 TRBV9
ASSLSAGEVSNQPQH few TRBJ1-5 TRBV27
ASNKGQGAMDTEAF . TRBJ1-1 TRBV6-5
ASSLQPGGDRDEQF few TRBJ2-1 TRBV7-6
ASSLVAGGLFNEQF many TRBJ2-1 TRBV5-5
ASSVHAADPYEQY . TRBJ2-7 TRBV9
ASSYSTPSVQPQH . TRBJ1-5 TRBV6-6
ASSRLQGDYGYT few TRBJ1-2 TRBV14
ASSQTSGSYYTDTQY . TRBJ2-3 TRBV12-3/TRBV12-4
ASSGDKDNEQF . TRBJ2-1 TRBV7-6
ASSEAPALAVSTDTQY . TRBJ2-3 TRBV2
ASSPPDGTDTQY few TRBJ2-3 TRBV7-8
ATSDPLKESGTGELF few TRBJ2-2 TRBV24-1
SASKASYSTGELF few TRBJ2-2 TRBV20-1
ASSPGSQPEAF few TRBJ1-1 TRBV9
ASSLTNTEAF many TRBJ1-1 TRBV7-9
ATSRQGSNQPQH few TRBJ1-5 TRBV15
AISESMGSGNEQF . TRBJ2-1 TRBV10-3